The sequence of this T cell receptor beta chain was determined in a study of cytomegalovirus exposure and HLA in healthy donors. Study summary: There were some 410 genotyped donors. Of these, 81% fell in the genetic ancestry cluster associated with self-reported Caucasian donors.

For this clone: The antigen is undetermined.

Germline-derived CDR1 and CDR2 are MGHDK and SYGVNS. This CDR3 contains 12 residues. Trimming shortened V by 4 bases and J by 3 bases, and 7 bases separated the two germline ends. Notes on the study in general: Within the data, a cluster of highly shared sequence variants was likely a sequencing artifact. V- and J-gene trimming of TCR beta was linked (in a later analysis) to a missense DCLRE1C variant. High sensitivity and specificity were reportedly achieved when the classifier diagnosed cytomegalovirus status.

60 Vbeta and 13 Jbeta primers were used in PCR. Clones were sequenced by immunoSEQ multiplex PCR, and TCRdb holds only the in-frame ones, with some missing. The sample has about 190,000 clones, about 83% seen once; the top ten hold roughly 10%. The chain carries TRBV25-1 and TRBJ2-7; maybe TRBD1 (6 bases). The receptor was derived from a woman aged 50 to 60 in good health and CMV-seropositive. Sequenced sample: PBMCs. The CDR3 sequence is CASSATGYEQYF. CDR3 DNA: TGTGCCAGCAGTGCGACAGGCTACGAGCAGTACTTC.